This T cell receptor (beta chain) was recovered during a study of HIV-infected patients and healthy controls. TCRdb ran MiXCR on the 5' RACE reads and lists one entry per CDR3 protein. The sample has about 67,000 distinct CDR3 sequences, about 17% seen once. The CDR3 covers 14 residues. The V gene's germline CDR1 is SGHRS and CDR2 YFSETQ. Trimming at V came to 4 bases and at J to 3 bases, leaving 5 bases not matched to a gene. The sequenced sample consisted of CD4+ T cells from blood. The source is a human donor in good health. V gene TRBV5-1 combines with J gene TRBJ1-2; 8 nucleotides agree with TRBD1. CDR3 protein: CASSRSTGDYGYTF. CDR3 nucleotides: TGCGCCAGCAGCCGGTCGACAGGGGACTATGGCTACACCTTC.